Each of the 10 T cell receptor beta chains below was sequenced from the same sample in a study of shared clonotypes between healthy human individuals (dated by TCRdb to between 2020 and 2021). Receptor libraries were prepared by the immunoSEQ multiplex PCR assay. Imported from immuneACCESS, the table was reduced by TCRdb to in-frame sequences with V and J called. These copies leave out some clones; in studies compared against another copy, an unresolved V gene accounts for under half, and the cause of the remainder is not known. For this sample the table gives about 2.4 million clones, of which just over 90% were detected only once. The ten largest make up over 0.12% of the sample. The sequenced sample consisted of naive CD4+ T cells sorted from blood. The sample's cell subset or site label, decoded: CD45RA+ positively selected. Source of these receptors: a man aged 18 to 30 in good health.

The chain joins TRBV27 to TRBJ2-1; D might be TRBD1 or TRBD2, each matching 5 bases. The germline CDR1 and CDR2 sequences are MNHEY and SMNVEV (reference sequence). With 6 bases removed from V and 4 bases from J, the gap between germline ends came to 22 bases. The CDR3 is 17 amino acids. CDR3 protein: CASRILRGNLTYNEQFF. The CDR3 DNA follows: TGTGCCAGCAGAATTTTACGGGGCAATTTAACGTACAATGAGCAGTTCTTC.

The chain uses TRBV30 and TRBJ1-5; D not certain. Trimming pared 2 bases from V and 11 bases from J, leaving 13 bases between. The V gene's germline CDR1 is GTSNPN and CDR2 SVGIG (reference sequence). The length of the CDR3 is 12 residues. This CDR3 is CAWSLDVKSQHF. DNA of the CDR3: TGTGCCTGGAGTTTAGACGTGAAGTCCCAGCATTTT.

The rearrangement uses TRBV6-5 and TRBJ2-1, with D unresolved. The CDR3 totals 14 residues. From germline, CDR1 is MNHEY and CDR2 SVGAGI. Trimming stripped 2 bases from V and 10 bases from J, with 15 bases between. CDR3 region: CASSYMAGKAEQFF. The CDR3 DNA reads as TGTGCCAGCAGTTACATGGCAGGCAAGGCCGAGCAGTTCTTC.

The chain carries TRBV5-4 and TRBJ1-4; TRBD1 is a possible D gene (6 bases). V lost 4 bases, J lost 4 bases, and 14 bases lay in between. Germline V gene lookup returns CDR1 SGHNT and CDR2 YYREEE (reference sequence). CDR3 length equals 15 residues. The CDR3 protein is CASSTEQGLNEKLFF. The CDR3, as DNA: TGTGCCAGCAGCACGGAGCAGGGGCTTAATGAAAAACTGTTTTTT.

The chain couples TRBV5-4 to TRBJ1-1, with D tentatively TRBD1 (6 bases). CDR1 is SGHNT, CDR2 YYREEE, per germline (reference sequence). V dropped 2 bases and J dropped 4 bases, with 15 bases sitting between them. CDR3 size: 15 residues. The CDR3, as DNA: TGTGCCAGCAGCTTAGGTGGGGGGCTGACCACTGAAGCTTTCTTT. Protein sequence: CASSLGGGLTTEAFF.

Remarks on this clone: Distinct nucleotide sequences in the sample also encode this CDR3. For the CDR3, the DNA is TGTGCCAGCAGCTTGAGAGGGGGTAATGAAAAACTGTTTTTT. Protein sequence: CASSLRGGNEKLFF. V and J are TRBV7-2 and TRBJ1-4; D possibly corresponds to TRBD1 (6 bases). The CDR3 covers 14 residues. Germline values: CDR1 SGHTA, CDR2 FQGNSA. The ends were cut back, 3 bases at V and 4 bases at J, with 9 bases in the middle. Filled out from reference TRBV7-2 and TRBJ1-4, the complete variable domain reads GAGVSQSPSNKVTEKGKDVELRCDPISGHTALYWYRQSLGQGLEFLIYFQGNSAPDKSGLPSDRFSAERTGGSVSTLTIQRTQQEDSAVYLCASSLRGGNEKLFFGSGTQLSVL.

This clone was detected only once. This CDR3 reads CASSPSSASYNEQFF. The CDR3 DNA follows: TGCGCCAGCAGCCCATCCAGCGCTTCCTACAATGAGCAGTTCTTC. The chain couples TRBV5-1 to TRBJ2-1; D unclear. CDR3 size: 15 residues. Per the germline V gene, CDR1 is SGHRS and CDR2 is YFSETQ. V gave up 4 bases and J gave up 1 base, with 12 bases separating them.

The chain joins TRBV5-5 to TRBJ1-5; D gene ambiguous. This CDR3 comprises 15 residues. The V gene's germline CDR1 is SGHKS and CDR2 YYEKEE (reference sequence). V was trimmed by 0 bases and J by 4 bases, leaving 11 bases between them. The CDR3 sequence: CASSLAGFGNQPQHF. The DNA for the CDR3 is TGTGCCAGCAGCTTGGCCGGGTTCGGGAATCAGCCCCAGCATTTT.

The chain carries TRBV5-1 and TRBJ1-1; TRBD1 aligns across 7 bases. V trimming: 7 bases; J trimming: 0 bases; junction bases outside the gene matches: 6. Germline CDR1 reads SGHRS; CDR2 reads YFSETQ. The CDR3 runs to 14 residues. This chain's CDR3 is CASRSGGMNTEAFF. The DNA of the CDR3 is TGCGCCAGCCGCTCAGGGGGGATGAACACTGAAGCTTTCTTT.

The gene calls are TRBV10-1 and TRBJ2-1; TRBD2 agrees at 11 bases. The CDR3 sequence is 15 residues long. Germline CDR1 and CDR2: WNHNN and SYGVQD (reference sequence). The trim removed 4 bases at V and 9 bases at J, leaving 8 bases unmatched. This CDR3 reads CASSGGTSGTPEQFF. DNA of the CDR3: TGCGCCAGCAGTGGCGGGACTAGCGGTACTCCTGAGCAGTTCTTC.